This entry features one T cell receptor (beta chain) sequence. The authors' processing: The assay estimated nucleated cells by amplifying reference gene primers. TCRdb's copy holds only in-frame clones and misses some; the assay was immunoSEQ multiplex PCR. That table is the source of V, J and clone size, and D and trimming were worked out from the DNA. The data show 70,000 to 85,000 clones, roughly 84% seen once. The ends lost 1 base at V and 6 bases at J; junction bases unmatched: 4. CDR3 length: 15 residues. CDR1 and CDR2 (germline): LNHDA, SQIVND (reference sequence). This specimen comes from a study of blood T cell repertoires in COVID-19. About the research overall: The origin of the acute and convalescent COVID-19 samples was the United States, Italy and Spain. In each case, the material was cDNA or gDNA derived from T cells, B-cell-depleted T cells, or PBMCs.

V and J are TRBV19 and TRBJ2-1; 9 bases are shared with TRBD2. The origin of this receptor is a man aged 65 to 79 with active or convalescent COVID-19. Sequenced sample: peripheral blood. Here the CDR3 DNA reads TGTGCCAGTAGTATAGCGGGGACTAGCAGCAATGAGCAGTTCTTC. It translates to CASSIAGTSSNEQFF.